Listed below are T cell receptor beta chains from one sample, sequenced in a study of blood T cell repertoires in COVID-19. Measured with immunoSEQ multiplex PCR; TCRdb has only the in-frame clones, and not every one. Among about 300,000 clones listed, 85% were seen once. Sequenced: peripheral blood. These receptors were collected from a human donor in a cohort sampled during active COVID-19. Both conserved end residues are part of each CDR3. The D gene is left open where the match is weak. The size entry is marked missing in some rows and otherwise reads once, few, many or a size class.

j_call: TRBJ2-2
d_call: TRBD2
v_call: TRBV30
clone_size: -
cdr3_aa: CAFDRDLLAGGNTGELFF
cdr3_nt: TGTGCCTTTGACCGGGACCTACTAGCGGGGGGGAACACCGGGGAGCTGTTTTTT

j_call: TRBJ2-2
d_call: -
v_call: TRBV14
clone_size: -
cdr3_aa: CASSQRGATGELFF
cdr3_nt: TGTGCCAGCAGCCAACGGGGGGCCACCGGGGAGCTGTTTTTT

j_call: TRBJ1-4
d_call: -
v_call: TRBV3-1/TRBV3-2
clone_size: -
cdr3_aa: CASSHRALNEKLFF
cdr3_nt: TGTGCCAGCAGCCACAGGGCACTTAATGAAAAACTGTTTTTT

j_call: TRBJ2-7
d_call: TRBD2
v_call: TRBV5-1
clone_size: -
cdr3_aa: CASSSAAAGYGGAYEQYF
cdr3_nt: TGCGCCAGCAGCTCGGCGGCGGCAGGTTACGGGGGGGCATACGAGCAGTACTTC

j_call: TRBJ2-1
d_call: -
v_call: TRBV6-2/TRBV6-3
clone_size: -
cdr3_aa: CASSDTKNDEQFF
cdr3_nt: TGTGCCAGCAGTGACACAAAGAATGATGAGCAGTTCTTC

j_call: TRBJ2-2
d_call: TRBD1
v_call: TRBV2
clone_size: -
cdr3_aa: CASREQGTGELFF
cdr3_nt: TGTGCCAGCAGAGAACAGGGGACCGGGGAGCTGTTTTTT

j_call: TRBJ2-3
d_call: -
v_call: TRBV19
clone_size: -
cdr3_aa: CASTTLGWRHTDTQYF
cdr3_nt: TGTGCCAGTACCACACTGGGTTGGAGGCACACAGATACGCAGTATTTT

j_call: TRBJ1-1
d_call: -
v_call: TRBV5-1
clone_size: -
cdr3_aa: CASSHGQTNTEAFF
cdr3_nt: TGCGCCAGCAGCCATGGACAGACCAACACTGAAGCTTTCTTT

j_call: TRBJ1-2
d_call: -
v_call: TRBV18
clone_size: -
cdr3_aa: CASSPPSNRNYGYTF
cdr3_nt: TGTGCCAGCTCACCCCCATCGAACAGGAACTATGGCTACACCTTC

j_call: TRBJ2-1
d_call: TRBD2
v_call: TRBV5-5
clone_size: few
cdr3_aa: CASSLVESSGLTEQFF
cdr3_nt: TGTGCCAGCAGCTTGGTTGAGTCTAGCGGACTAACCGAGCAGTTCTTC

j_call: TRBJ2-1
d_call: -
v_call: TRBV4-1
clone_size: -
cdr3_aa: CASSQDVRVSEQFF
cdr3_nt: TGCGCCAGCAGCCAAGATGTCAGGGTTTCTGAGCAGTTCTTC